The sequence of this TCR beta chain was determined in a study of identifying expanded T cells in peripheral blood. The CDR3 is made up of 14 amino acids. CDR1 and CDR2 (germline): SGHTA, FQGNSA. Trimming cost V 9 bases and J 4 bases, with 17 bases left between them. The repertoire was sequenced with immunoSEQ multiplex PCR; TCRdb's copy has only in-frame clones and lacks some. The data hold about 82,000 clones, with 80% to 90% observed a single time. This sequence was found in a person between 18 and 69 years old in good health. The chain joins TRBV7-2 to TRBJ2-3, with TRBD2 as a possible D gene (6 bases). The source material was blood. Written as DNA, the CDR3 is TGTGCCAGTGGTAGCGGAGGCGGGGCAGATACGCAGTATTTT. It encodes CASGSGGGADTQYF.